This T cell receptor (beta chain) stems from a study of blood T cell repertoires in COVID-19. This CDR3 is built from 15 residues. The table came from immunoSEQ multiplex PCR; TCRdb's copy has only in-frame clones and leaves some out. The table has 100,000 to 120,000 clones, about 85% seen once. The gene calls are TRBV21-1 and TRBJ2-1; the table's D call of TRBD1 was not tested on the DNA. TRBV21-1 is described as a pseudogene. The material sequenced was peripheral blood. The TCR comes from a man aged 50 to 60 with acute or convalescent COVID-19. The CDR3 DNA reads TGTGCCAGCAGCAAAGAGACAGGGAGGTACAATGAGCAGTTCTTC. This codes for CASSKETGRYNEQFF.